Following are 23 T cell receptor beta chains from one sample sequenced in a study of glioma-infiltrating T cells after dendritic cell vaccination. Time point noted: after dendritic cell vaccination, including at tumor progression/relapse. Measured with immunoSEQ multiplex PCR; TCRdb has only the in-frame clones, and not every one. The table records roughly 60,000 clones, about four fifths of them present only once. Sequenced here: blood, sampled after dendritic cell vaccination. All receptors come from a human donor with glioblastoma.

The chain links TRBV5-1 to TRBJ2-6; maybe TRBD1 (8 bases). Germline V gives CDR1 SGHRS, CDR2 YFSETQ. V was trimmed by 1 base and J by 2 bases, leaving 22 bases between them. The CDR3 consists of 20 residues. CDR3 DNA: TGCGCCAGCAGCTTGCAGACTTGGACAGGGAGGGATGCTGGGGCCAACGTCCTGACTTTC. This encodes CASSLQTWTGRDAGANVLTF.

V gene TRBV7-9 combines with J gene TRBJ1-2; maybe TRBD1 (5 bases). CDR1 is SEHNR and CDR2 is FQNEAQ in the germline V gene (reference sequence). Deletions cut 6 bases from V and 8 bases from J, with 13 bases between. The CDR3 runs 12 residues. CDR3 DNA: TGTGCCAGCAGTCAGGACACTTGGGGCTACACCTTC. The encoded protein is CASSQDTWGYTF.

The chain recombines TRBV19 with TRBJ1-1; D might be TRBD1 (5 bases). This CDR3 is built from 13 residues. Trimming stripped 10 bases from V and 4 bases from J, with 16 bases between. Germline V CDR1 and CDR2: LNHDA, SQIVND (reference sequence). CDR3 protein: CATRRGAGTEAFF. The DNA for the CDR3 is TGTGCCACCCGGAGGGGTGCGGGCACTGAAGCTTTCTTT.

The V and J genes are TRBV27 and TRBJ2-3; maybe TRBD1 (8 bases). The CDR3 is 16 residues long. CDR1 and CDR2 (germline): MNHEY, SMNVEV (reference sequence). The germline V and J ends were trimmed by 5 bases and 3 bases, with 18 bases remaining between them. The CDR3 bases are TGTGCCAGCAGTCCGTCGACAGGGGAGGGGACAGATACGCAGTATTTT. Translated: CASSPSTGEGTDTQYF.

The rearrangement joins TRBV6-5 to TRBJ1-1; TRBD1 is a possible D gene (6 bases). In germline, CDR1 is MNHEY, CDR2 SVGAGI. This CDR3 contains 14 residues. Trimming stripped 6 bases from V and 5 bases from J, with 16 bases between. The CDR3 bases are TGTGCCAGCAGCCAACAGACAGGAGTGACTGAAGCTTTCTTT. Translation gives CASSQQTGVTEAFF.

This rearrangement joins TRBV4-1 to TRBJ1-5; D is possibly TRBD1 (5 bases). The germline V gene has CDR1 MGHRA and CDR2 YSYEKL. CDR3 length: 14 amino acids. V was pared by 0 bases and J by 3 bases, with 6 bases between. The CDR3, as DNA: TGCGCCAGCAGCCAAGACAGGGCCAATCAGCCCCAGCATTTT. Translation: CASSQDRANQPQHF.

This CDR3 reads CASSLGNEGRRTEAFF. The CDR3 bases are TGTGCCAGCAGCTTGGGAAACGAGGGAAGAAGGACTGAAGCTTTCTTT. The chain couples TRBV5-6 to TRBJ1-1, with no clear D. Per germline, CDR1 SGHDT and CDR2 YYEEEE. V was cut by 0 bases and J by 5 bases, with 17 bases left in between. The CDR3 has 16 amino acids.

This chain connects TRBV19 to TRBJ1-2, with D tentatively TRBD1 (6 bases). Trimming removed 7 bases from V and 7 bases from J, with 19 bases in between. Germline CDR1 LNHDA, CDR2 SQIVND (reference sequence). The CDR3 has 14 residues. This CDR3 is CASNAEQGHPGYTF. CDR3 DNA sequence: TGTGCCAGTAATGCCGAACAGGGTCACCCTGGCTACACCTTC.

This rearrangement joins TRBV6-5 to TRBJ1-5; a possible D gene is TRBD1 (5 bases). This CDR3 comprises 13 residues. Trimming took 8 bases from V and 2 from J, leaving 10 bases between them. Germline CDR1 MNHEY, CDR2 SVGAGI. CDR3 DNA: TGTGCCAGCGGGGGGGAGGGCAATCAGCCCCAGCATTTT. Translated: CASGGEGNQPQHF.

The genes are TRBV11-3 and TRBJ2-3; D perhaps matches TRBD1 (5 bases). The length of the CDR3 is 14 residues. V shed 5 bases and J shed 4 bases, with 13 bases lying between them. Germline assignment: CDR1 SGHNT and CDR2 YENEEA. Written as DNA, the CDR3 is TGTGCCAGCAGCAGGACATTACAATCAGATACGCAGTATTTT. Encoded protein: CASSRTLQSDTQYF.

The chain's CDR3 is CASSLGGENTGELFF. As DNA, the CDR3 is TGTGCCAGCAGCCTAGGGGGGGAAAACACCGGGGAGCTGTTTTTT. The rearrangement joins TRBV7-2 to TRBJ2-2; D possibly corresponds to TRBD2 (7 bases). Trimming removed 5 bases from V and 2 bases from J, with 12 bases in between. The CDR3 covers 15 residues. Germline lookup yields CDR1 SGHTA and CDR2 FQGNSA.

In its sample, this clone was seen once. The chain couples TRBV15 to TRBJ2-7, with TRBD1 identical over 9 bases. This CDR3 has 15 amino acids. CDR1 and CDR2 from the germline V gene are LNHNV and YYDKDF (reference sequence). V lost 2 bases to trimming and J lost 5 bases; unmatched junction nucleotides: 7. The CDR3 sequence is CATSRNTGGGNEQYF. The CDR3 region has the DNA TGTGCCACCAGCAGAAATACAGGGGGCGGGAACGAGCAGTACTTC.

The gene calls are TRBV19 and TRBJ2-1; TRBD2 matches 9 bases. The V gene end was trimmed by 10 bases and the J gene end by 7 bases; junction bases not matched to a gene: 11. The CDR3 is 14 amino acids. Germline values: CDR1 LNHDA, CDR2 SQIVND (reference sequence). The CDR3 sequence: CAIKAGRGGNEQFF. CDR3 coding DNA: TGTGCCATCAAGGCCGGGCGGGGGGGGAATGAGCAGTTCTTC.

The chain uses TRBV19 and TRBJ1-5; 9 bases fit TRBD1. V lost 6 bases to trimming and J lost 0 bases; unmatched junction nucleotides: 6. The CDR3 has 16 residues. CDR1 and CDR2 from the germline V gene are LNHDA and SQIVND (reference sequence). For the CDR3, the DNA is TGTGCCAGTAGGGGACAGGGAACTTATAGCAATCAGCCCCAGCATTTT. Residues: CASRGQGTYSNQPQHF.

V and J are TRBV10-1 and TRBJ1-2, with D maybe TRBD1 (6 bases). CDR1 and CDR2 (germline): WNHNN, SYGVQD (reference sequence). CDR3 length equals 14 residues. The V end was cut by 3 bases, the J end by 8 bases, with 16 bases between. The CDR3 region is CASSEHRGGWGYTF. The DNA for the CDR3 is TGCGCCAGCAGTGAACATCGTGGGGGCTGGGGCTACACCTTC.

This clone was seen just once. The chain is built from TRBV7-9 and TRBJ1-1; D possibly corresponds to TRBD1 (6 bases). The CDR3 covers 12 residues. Trimming cost V 10 bases and J 5 bases, with 14 bases left between them. Germline V lookup: CDR1 SEHNR, CDR2 FQNEAQ (reference sequence). CDR3 sequence (DNA): TGTGCCACCAGATTGGGGGCAACTGAAGCTTTCTTT. Translation: CATRLGATEAFF.

The count of this clone is one. The chain has TRBV19 and TRBJ1-1, with TRBD1 identical over 8 bases. CDR3 length: 15 residues. J lost 1 base, V lost 4 bases, and 5 bases had no gene match. Germline assignment: CDR1 LNHDA and CDR2 SQIVND (reference sequence). The CDR3 spells CASSKGGQENTEAFF. The CDR3 region has the DNA TGTGCCAGTAGTAAGGGGGGACAGGAGAACACTGAAGCTTTCTTT.

The chain joins TRBV2 to TRBJ1-6; TRBD1 is a possible D gene (6 bases). In germline, CDR1 is SNHLY, CDR2 FYNNEI. The CDR3 runs 13 residues. Trimming cost V 7 bases and J 7 bases, with 11 bases left between them. CDR3 sequence: CASTGQTNSPLHF. CDR3 nucleotides: TGTGCCAGCACCGGACAGACGAATTCACCCCTCCACTTT.

The chain joins TRBV5-1 to TRBJ1-2; perhaps TRBD1 as D (6 bases). This CDR3 contains 13 residues. Trimming removed 1 base at V and 8 bases at J, with 12 bases between. Germline CDR1 SGHRS, CDR2 YFSETQ. The CDR3 sequence: CASSLNPQGGYTF. For the CDR3, the DNA is TGCGCCAGCAGCTTGAATCCTCAGGGGGGCTACACCTTC.

The chain employs TRBV4-2 and TRBJ2-3; TRBD2 matches 9 bases. V lost 0 bases to trimming and J lost 5 bases; unmatched junction nucleotides: 6. The CDR3 has 16 amino acids. Looked up from germline, CDR1 is LGHNA and CDR2 is YNFKEQ. CDR3 sequence reads: CASSQEGGGAGDTQYF. CDR3 sequence (DNA): TGTGCCAGCAGCCAAGAGGGCGGGGGGGCCGGAGATACGCAGTATTTT.

The gene calls are TRBV7-6 and TRBJ2-7; 9 bases agree with TRBD1. The V and J ends lost 4 bases and 5 bases, in that order; junction bases with no gene match: 12. The CDR3 runs 16 residues. Germline CDR1 reads SGHVS; CDR2 reads FNYEAQ. CDR3 amino acids: CASSSTIRDRAHEQYF. The CDR3 region has the DNA TGTGCCAGCAGCTCGACTATCCGGGACAGGGCCCACGAGCAGTACTTC.

V is TRBV7-4 and J is TRBJ2-4; no clear D. The CDR3 is 16 amino acids. The germline gives CDR1 SGHVT, CDR2 SQSDAQ. The germline V and J ends were trimmed by 2 bases and 0 bases, with 11 bases remaining between them. The CDR3 spells CASSLKRVEAKNIQYF. DNA of the CDR3: TGTGCCAGCAGCTTAAAACGGGTAGAAGCCAAAAACATTCAGTACTTC.

This clone showed up just once. The chain employs TRBV27 and TRBJ2-7; D not certain. Germline CDR1 MNHEY, CDR2 SMNVEV (reference sequence). The CDR3 runs to 13 residues. V shed 2 bases and J shed 1 base, with 6 bases lying between them. The CDR3 spells CASSLAASYEQYF. CDR3 DNA sequence: TGTGCCAGCAGTTTAGCGGCGTCCTACGAGCAGTACTTC.